These 8 T cell receptor beta chains were all obtained from the same sample, sequenced in a study of OX40 agonist ivuxolimab in advanced cancers. Data came from immunoSEQ multiplex PCR; TCRdb stores just in-frame clones and leaves some out. The sample includes 55,000 to 65,000 clones, approximately 81% seen only once; the top ten take approximately 0.56%. The sample here was CD4+ or CD8+ T cells sorted from blood, taken in a trial of the OX40 agonist ivuxolimab. The receptors derive from an adult with an advanced solid tumor such as melanoma, head and neck, liver or kidney cancer.

The chain recombines TRBV18 with TRBJ1-1, with D possibly being TRBD1 (5 bases). V gave up 4 bases and J gave up 4 bases, with 19 bases separating them. CDR1 and CDR2 from the germline V gene are KGHSH and LQKENI. This CDR3 is built from 16 residues. The CDR3 sequence: CASSQAQGRGLTEAFF. CDR3 DNA sequence: TGTGCCAGCTCACAAGCTCAGGGTCGGGGTCTCACTGAAGCTTTCTTT.

This sequence joins TRBV4-1 and TRBJ1-2, with D perhaps TRBD1 (6 bases). The CDR3 is 16 residues long. The germline V gene has CDR1 MGHRA and CDR2 YSYEKL. The V end was cut by 5 bases, the J end by 7 bases, with 23 bases between. CDR3 protein: CASSRGWVRGAVGYTF. CDR3 nucleotide sequence: TGCGCCAGCAGCAGGGGGTGGGTCCGGGGGGCGGTTGGCTACACCTTC.

The V and J genes are TRBV19 and TRBJ1-1; TRBD1 is a possible D gene (6 bases). The CDR3 is 12 amino acids. Trimming pared 7 bases from V and 1 base from J, leaving 7 bases between. Germline assignment: CDR1 LNHDA and CDR2 SQIVND (reference sequence). The CDR3 is CASKTGNTEAFF. In DNA form, the CDR3 reads TGTGCCAGTAAGACAGGGAACACTGAAGCTTTCTTT.

The chain joins TRBV19 to TRBJ2-5, with TRBD1 matching over 7 bases. This CDR3 has 15 residues. The germline V gene has CDR1 LNHDA and CDR2 SQIVND (reference sequence). J was trimmed by 7 bases and V by 7 bases; bases with no gene match: 15. Written as DNA, the CDR3 is TGTGCCAGTAAAAAGGATGCCGGGACAGCGACGACCCAGTACTTC. Translated: CASKKDAGTATTQYF.

This clone appeared once. This rearrangement joins TRBV2 to TRBJ2-6, with TRBD1 identical over 10 bases. The CDR3 consists of 16 residues. The trim removed 10 bases at V and 1 base at J, leaving 7 bases unmatched. CDR1 is SNHLY and CDR2 is FYNNEI in the germline V gene. CDR3 coding DNA: TGTGCCACCTTGGACAGGGGGGAATCTGGGGCCAACGTCCTGACTTTC. Its protein product is CATLDRGESGANVLTF.

The V gene is TRBV9, the J gene TRBJ2-1; 7 positions agree with TRBD2. Germline V gene data show CDR1 as SGDLS and CDR2 as YYNGEE. After removal of 0 bases from V and 7 bases from J, the junction contained 10 bases not matched to a gene. The CDR3 sequence is 16 residues long. The CDR3 sequence is CASSVVHGEGFNEQFF. The DNA of the CDR3 is TGTGCCAGCAGCGTAGTCCACGGGGAGGGCTTTAATGAGCAGTTCTTC.

The chain joins TRBV28 to TRBJ2-3, with 12 bases lining up with TRBD2. Germline lookup yields CDR1 MDHEN and CDR2 SYDVKM. J gave up 5 bases and V 6 bases, and 9 bases lay outside the gene matches. The CDR3 has 16 amino acids. The CDR3 reads CASRTPSGRAGDTQYF. CDR3 nucleotides: TGTGCCAGCAGGACGCCTAGCGGGAGGGCGGGAGATACGCAGTATTTT.

This clone was detected once. J is TRBJ1-2 and V is TRBV7-9; TRBD1 agrees at 7 bases. This CDR3 comprises 12 residues. V was clipped by 3 bases and J by 8 bases; unmatched bases: 3. Germline V gene data show CDR1 as SEHNR and CDR2 as FQNEAQ (reference sequence). Here the CDR3 reads CASSFGTAGYTF. DNA of the CDR3: TGTGCCAGCAGCTTCGGGACAGCCGGCTACACCTTC.